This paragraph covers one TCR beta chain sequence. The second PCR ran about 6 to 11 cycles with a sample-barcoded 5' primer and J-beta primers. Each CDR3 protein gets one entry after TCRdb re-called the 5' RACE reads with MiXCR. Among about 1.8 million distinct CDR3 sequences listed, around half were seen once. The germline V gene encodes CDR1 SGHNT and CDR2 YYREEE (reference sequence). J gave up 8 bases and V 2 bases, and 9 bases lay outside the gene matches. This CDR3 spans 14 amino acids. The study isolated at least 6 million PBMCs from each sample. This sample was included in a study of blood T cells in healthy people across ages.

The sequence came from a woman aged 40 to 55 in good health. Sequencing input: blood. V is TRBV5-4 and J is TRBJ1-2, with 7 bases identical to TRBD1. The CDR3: CASSFRTGAIGYTF. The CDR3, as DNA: TGTGCCAGCAGCTTCAGGACAGGAGCTATCGGCTACACCTTC.